This T cell receptor beta chain is drawn from a study of vaccination effects on CD4 cells after COVID-19. Study overall: A few convalescent patients were sampled early and late after vaccination. Study-wide findings and caveats: Late post-vaccination samples showed marked contraction of infection- and vaccine-induced clones.

Before sequencing, viral peptide pools were used by the ViraFEST assay to expand antigen-specific CD4+ T cells. Following culture for more than 9 days, CD4+ T cells were isolated. Convalescent patients had PCR-confirmed SARS-CoV-2 infection between March and December 2020. Either the mRNA-1273 or the BNT162b2 vaccine was given to participants as two doses. Cultures received IL-2 medium that replaced half the medium on days 3 and 7. Only in-frame clones appear in the TCRdb table, and some are missing; sequencing was by immunoSEQ multiplex PCR. Of approximately 15,000 clones in the sample, less than 85% were seen once. The CDR3 is 17 residues long. Germline CDR1 SGDLS, CDR2 YYNGEE. V gave up 0 bases and J gave up 9 bases, with 23 bases separating them. On this clone: Its antigen remains unknown.

The sequence derives from a human donor who had a prior SARS-CoV-2 infection. V and J are TRBV9 and TRBJ2-3; D perhaps matches TRBD1 (6 bases). The sequencing used CD4+ T cells from PBMCs cultured with SARS-CoV-2 spike peptides, collected after COVID-19 vaccination. The CDR3 spells CASSVGGEGGQSWTQYF. CDR3 nucleotides: TGTGCCAGCAGCGTAGGTGGGGAAGGGGGTCAATCATGGACGCAGTATTTT.